These 6 T cell receptor beta chains were sequenced from one sample in a study of T cell changes during pregnancy in multiple sclerosis. Profiling relied on immunoSEQ multiplex PCR, and the TCRdb table lists in-frame clones only, not all of them. Of around 56,000 clones listed, approximately 90% are singletons. Source: peripheral blood, taken after pregnancy. The source of these receptors is a female donor with multiple sclerosis, enrolled in a pregnancy study.

The chain carries TRBV29-1 and TRBJ2-7; 10 nucleotides match TRBD1. From germline, CDR1 is SQVTM and CDR2 ANQGSEA. Trimming removed 2 bases from V and 6 bases from J; junction bases left unmatched: 7. CDR3 length: 14 amino acids. In nucleotides, the CDR3 is TGCAGCGTTGAAAAGGGGACAGGGGACAGCGAGCAGTACTTC. Translation: CSVEKGTGDSEQYF.

The chain links TRBV7-9 to TRBJ1-5; tentative D call: TRBD1 (5 bases). V shed 1 base and J shed 9 bases, with 13 bases lying between them. The CDR3 length is 14 residues. In germline, CDR1 is SEHNR, CDR2 FQNEAQ (reference sequence). This CDR3 reads CASSLGGTGGPQHF. The CDR3 DNA is TGTGCCAGCAGCTTAGGGGGGACTGGCGGGCCCCAGCATTTT.

The chain uses TRBV7-8 and TRBJ2-3; perhaps TRBD1 as D (5 bases). This CDR3 is built from 17 residues. Trimming shortened V by 10 bases and J by 3 bases, and 26 bases separated the two germline ends. Germline V lookup: CDR1 SGHVS, CDR2 FQNEAQ. This CDR3 reads CATNWMARRTRTDTQYF. CDR3 nucleotides: TGTGCCACCAATTGGATGGCCAGACGGACACGTACAGATACGCAGTATTTT.

The J gene is TRBJ1-1, the V gene TRBV10-1, with D uncertain. V was trimmed by 2 bases and J by 3 bases, leaving 16 bases between them. Germline CDR1 is WNHNN and CDR2 is SYGVQD (reference sequence). The CDR3 is 16 residues long. In DNA form, the CDR3 reads TGCGCCAGCAGTGAGGGAGGATCGGTAACGGACACTGAAGCTTTCTTT. Amino acids: CASSEGGSVTDTEAFF.

The V and J genes are TRBV29-1 and TRBJ2-5; 8 positions agree with TRBD1. The CDR3 length is 13 residues. V lost 6 bases and J lost 5; bases outside the gene matches: 8. CDR1 SQVTM and CDR2 ANQGSEA come from the germline V gene. For the CDR3, the DNA is TGCAGCGTGAGGACAGGGCATGGGGAGACCCAGTACTTC. Its translation: CSVRTGHGETQYF.

The genes are TRBV5-4 and TRBJ1-4; 10 bases line up with TRBD1. The V gene end was trimmed by 4 bases and the J gene end by 2 bases; junction bases not matched to a gene: 8. Per the germline V gene, CDR1 is SGHNT and CDR2 is YYREEE (reference sequence). The CDR3 length is 17 residues. The CDR3 is CASSRDRGYATNEKLFF. The CDR3 coding sequence is TGTGCCAGCAGCCGGGACAGGGGTTATGCGACTAATGAAAAACTGTTTTTT.